This T cell receptor (beta chain) is from a study of cytomegalovirus exposure and HLA in healthy donors. Germline CDR1 reads SGHAT; CDR2 reads FQNNGV. V dropped 6 bases and J dropped 3 bases, with 18 bases sitting between them. The CDR3 has 15 residues. A remark on this clone: Its specificity is unknown.

The method was immunoSEQ multiplex PCR; TCRdb's version includes in-frame clones alone and lacks a portion of them. The sample lists around 220,000 clones, 85% to 90% occurring once. Study results and limitations: There were a few CMV-associated chains whose specificity for CMV antigens was confirmed in vitro.

This TCR derives from a woman under 30 in good health and CMV-seronegative. Sequenced: PBMCs. The rearrangement links TRBV11-2 to TRBJ2-7; a weak D match, TRBD1 (6 bases). The CDR3 nucleotides read TGTGCCAGCAGGCCCGGATCCGGGACATACTACGAGCAGTACTTC. Translated: CASRPGSGTYYEQYF.